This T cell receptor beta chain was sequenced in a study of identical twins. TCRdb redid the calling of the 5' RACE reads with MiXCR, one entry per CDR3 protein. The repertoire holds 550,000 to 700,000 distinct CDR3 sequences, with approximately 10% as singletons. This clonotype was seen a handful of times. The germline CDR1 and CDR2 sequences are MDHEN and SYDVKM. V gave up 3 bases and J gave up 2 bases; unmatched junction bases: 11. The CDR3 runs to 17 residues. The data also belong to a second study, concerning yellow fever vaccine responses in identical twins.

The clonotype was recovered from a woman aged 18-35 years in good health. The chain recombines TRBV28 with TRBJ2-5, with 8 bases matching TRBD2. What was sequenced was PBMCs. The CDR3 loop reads CASSFVGEREPQETQYF. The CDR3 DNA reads TGTGCCAGCAGTTTTGTGGGCGAGCGGGAGCCGCAAGAGACCCAGTACTTC.